A single count supports the clone carrying this T cell receptor beta chain. The source of the sample is a study of blood T cells in healthy people across ages. Sample-barcoded 5' priming and a J-beta primer mix drove a second PCR of about 7 to 11 cycles. TCRdb itself ran the 5' RACE reads through MiXCR, one entry per CDR3 protein. There are approximately 690,000 distinct CDR3 sequences in the sample; 35% to 50% occur only once, and around 32% lies in the top ten. Looked up from germline, CDR1 is SQVTM and CDR2 is ANQGSEA. V lost 6 bases to trimming and J lost 0 bases, with 9 bases between them. This CDR3 comprises 13 residues. Donor samples were obtained from healthy Caucasian individuals from Russia, aged about 6 to 95.

The chain combines TRBV29-1 with TRBJ2-1, with a possible D match to TRBD1 (5 bases). This clonotype was obtained from a man older than 75 in good health. The sample was blood. The CDR3: CSVRVHSYNEQFF. The CDR3 DNA sequence: TGCAGCGTCAGGGTCCACTCCTACAATGAGCAGTTCTTC.